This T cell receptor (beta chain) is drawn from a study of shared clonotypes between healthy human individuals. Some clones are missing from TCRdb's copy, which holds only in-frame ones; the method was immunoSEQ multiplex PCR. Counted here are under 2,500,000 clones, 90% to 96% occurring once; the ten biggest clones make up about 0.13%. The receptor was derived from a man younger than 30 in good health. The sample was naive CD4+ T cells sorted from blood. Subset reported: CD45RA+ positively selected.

The CDR3 bases are TGTGCCAGCAGTTACTCGGGTTCCCCCCTCGAGCAGTACTTC. This translates into CASSYSGSPLEQYF. The chain joins TRBV6-6 to TRBJ2-7; D gene uncertain. V was cut by 0 bases and J by 6 bases, with 12 bases left in between. The CDR3 contains 14 residues. The germline V gene has CDR1 MNHNY and CDR2 SVGAGI (reference sequence).